Listed here are 32 T cell receptor beta chains from one sample, sequenced in a study of OX40 agonist ivuxolimab in advanced cancers. Only in-frame clones appear in the TCRdb table, and some are missing; sequencing was by immunoSEQ multiplex PCR. Here the sample spans tens of thousands of clones, roughly 87% being singletons. The sample consisted of CD4+ or CD8+ T cells sorted from blood, taken in a trial of the OX40 agonist ivuxolimab. These receptors originate from an adult with an advanced solid tumor such as melanoma, head and neck, liver or kidney cancer.

V gene TRBV7-2 combines with J gene TRBJ2-3, with D hard to call. The CDR3 runs to 15 residues. Between the trimmed V and J ends, which lost 3 bases and 0 bases, there was a span of 10 bases. The germline V gene has CDR1 SGHTA and CDR2 FQGNSA. The CDR3 sequence is CASSFYDRSTDTQYF. In DNA, the CDR3 is TGTGCCAGCAGCTTTTACGACCGAAGCACAGATACGCAGTATTTT.

This chain uses TRBV28 with TRBJ1-5; tentatively, D is TRBD1 (5 bases). Germline values: CDR1 MDHEN, CDR2 SYDVKM. The CDR3 is 15 amino acids. Trimming removed 2 bases at V and 2 bases at J, with 10 bases between. CDR3 in amino acids: CASSLVGHGNQPQHF. DNA for the CDR3: TGTGCCAGCAGTTTAGTCGGACACGGCAATCAGCCCCAGCATTTT.

V and J are TRBV7-6 and TRBJ2-1, with 14 positions matching TRBD2. V trimming: 5 bases; J trimming: 6 bases; junction bases outside the gene matches: 3. Germline CDR1 is SGHVS and CDR2 is FNYEAQ. The CDR3 consists of 15 residues. DNA for the CDR3: TGTGCCAGCAGCCAGGGACTAGCGGGAGCCAATGAGCAGTTCTTC. Translation gives CASSQGLAGANEQFF.

The chain combines TRBV7-3 with TRBJ2-1, with TRBD2 matching over 7 bases. Germline trimming cut 3 bases from V and 6 bases from J; bases unmatched to any gene: 8. Germline CDR1 SGHTA, CDR2 FQGTGA. The CDR3 sequence is 15 residues long. The CDR3 DNA sequence: TGTGCCAGCAGCTTGGGCGGGGGAGCCTCCAATGAGCAGTTCTTC. Protein product: CASSLGGGASNEQFF.

This clone came up a few times. The gene calls are TRBV27 and TRBJ1-2, with D possibly matching TRBD1 (5 bases). Germline loops: CDR1 MNHEY, CDR2 SMNVEV (reference sequence). Trimming took off 6 bases at V and 8 bases at J, with 13 bases between the two ends. The CDR3 spans 12 residues. The CDR3 spells CASRGTDRGYTF. For the CDR3, the DNA is TGTGCCAGCAGAGGGACGGATCGAGGCTACACCTTC.

The table lists this clone with a few counts. The rearrangement links TRBV18 to TRBJ2-7, with a weak D call TRBD2 (5 bases). Germline CDR1 is KGHSH and CDR2 is LQKENI. V lost 5 bases to trimming and J lost 3 bases, with 23 bases between them. This CDR3 comprises 17 residues. The CDR3 protein is CASSTRADSRPSYEQYF. In DNA form, the CDR3 reads TGTGCCAGCTCAACGAGGGCAGACTCCAGACCAAGCTACGAGCAGTACTTC.

This clone was counted between two and nine times. The genes are TRBV19 and TRBJ1-5; possible D gene TRBD1, 6 bases. The CDR3 loop spans 13 amino acids. Germline assignment: CDR1 LNHDA and CDR2 SQIVND (reference sequence). Trimming took off 5 bases at V and 3 bases at J, with 8 bases between the two ends. The CDR3 DNA reads as TGTGCCAGTAGTGGACAGTACAATCAGCCCCAGCATTTT. Translated, it gives CASSGQYNQPQHF.

This chain uses TRBV28 with TRBJ2-7; D unclear. CDR3 length: 12 residues. Germline values: CDR1 MDHEN, CDR2 SYDVKM. Trimming stripped 6 bases from V and 6 bases from J, with 12 bases between. CDR3 sequence: CASSPTVREQYF. CDR3 coding DNA: TGTGCCAGCAGCCCCACGGTACGCGAGCAGTACTTC.

The J gene is TRBJ2-2, the V gene TRBV7-8; D is undetermined. Trimming pared 2 bases from V and 4 bases from J, leaving 8 bases between. The CDR3 has 14 residues. The V gene's germline CDR1 is SGHVS and CDR2 FQNEAQ. This CDR3 is CASSLNAVTGELFF. The CDR3 bases are TGTGCCAGCAGCTTAAACGCGGTCACCGGGGAGCTGTTTTTT.

Here the CDR3 DNA reads TGTGCCAGCAGCTTAACACCGGCCGAGGGAGAGACCCAGTACTTC. This translates into CASSLTPAEGETQYF. The chain uses TRBV7-3 and TRBJ2-5, with a weak D call TRBD2 (5 bases). The V end was cut by 0 bases, the J end by 4 bases, with 12 bases between. Germline-derived CDR1 and CDR2 are SGHTA and FQGTGA. There are 15 residues in the CDR3.

The CDR3 coding sequence is TGTGCCAGCAGTTTATCCCTACCGACAGTGAACTATGGCTACACCTTC. It specifies CASSLSLPTVNYGYTF. This chain connects TRBV28 to TRBJ1-2; the D gene is possibly TRBD1 (5 bases). CDR3 length equals 16 residues. Germline V gene lookup returns CDR1 MDHEN and CDR2 SYDVKM. The V end lost 1 base, the J end lost 2 bases, and 14 bases lay between the germline ends.

The V gene is TRBV7-6, the J gene TRBJ2-4; the D is unclear. V was shortened by 3 bases and J by 10 bases, with 7 bases between the two germline ends. The CDR3 consists of 11 residues. Germline V CDR1 and CDR2: SGHVS, FNYEAQ. The chain's CDR3 is CASSLGDIQYF. The DNA of the CDR3 is TGTGCCAGCAGCTTGGGTGATATTCAGTACTTC.

This chain joins TRBV9 and TRBJ1-3; possibly TRBD1 for D (5 bases). The V end lost 2 bases, the J end lost 0 bases, and 9 bases lay between the germline ends. The CDR3 contains 15 residues. Per the germline V gene, CDR1 is SGDLS and CDR2 is YYNGEE. The CDR3 protein is CASSVGAVSGNTIYF. The CDR3 DNA reads TGTGCCAGCAGCGTCGGGGCGGTCTCTGGAAACACCATATATTTT.

The J gene is TRBJ2-1, the V gene TRBV4-2; TRBD2 agrees at 15 bases. V shed 4 bases, J shed 5 bases, and the junction held 9 bases outside the gene matches. Germline-derived CDR1 and CDR2 are LGHNA and YNFKEQ. The length of the CDR3 is 18 residues. CDR3 sequence: CASSPRAGLAGGNNEQFF. CDR3 nucleotides: TGTGCCAGCAGCCCCAGGGCAGGACTAGCGGGGGGGAACAATGAGCAGTTCTTC.

The genes are TRBV7-2 and TRBJ2-5; D ambiguous. V was trimmed by 1 base and J by 5 bases, leaving 11 bases between them. The germline gives CDR1 SGHTA, CDR2 FQGNSA. The CDR3 is 14 amino acids. This chain's CDR3 is CASSLVSPPETQYF. CDR3 nucleotides: TGTGCCAGCAGCTTAGTTAGCCCCCCCGAGACCCAGTACTTC.

This chain joins TRBV7-9 and TRBJ2-2; TRBD1 matches at 7 bases. Germline V gives CDR1 SEHNR, CDR2 FQNEAQ (reference sequence). The CDR3 consists of 14 residues. Trimming at V came to 10 bases and at J to 1 base, leaving 6 bases not matched to a gene. CDR3 in amino acids: CAINRDRNTGELFF. As DNA, the CDR3 is TGTGCCATAAACCGGGACAGGAACACCGGGGAGCTGTTTTTT.

The chain has TRBV6-6 and TRBJ1-6; D ambiguous. The V end lost 4 bases, the J end lost 6 bases, and 10 bases lay between the germline ends. CDR1 and CDR2 (germline): MNHNY, SVGAGI (reference sequence). The CDR3 length is 14 residues. CDR3 in amino acids: CASSSASSNSPLHF. CDR3 nucleotides: TGTGCCAGCAGTTCAGCCAGCTCTAATTCACCCCTCCACTTT.

The chain has TRBV2 and TRBJ2-7; a weak D match, TRBD1 (6 bases). V lost 6 bases, J lost 7 bases, and 19 bases lay in between. The CDR3 is made up of 14 amino acids. The germline V gene has CDR1 SNHLY and CDR2 FYNNEI. The CDR3 here is CASSVNRDTLEQYF. The CDR3 nucleotides read TGTGCCAGCAGCGTGAACCGGGACACCCTAGAGCAGTACTTC. The full variable domain, in which reference TRBV2 and TRBJ2-7 provide the parts outside the CDR3, is EPEVTQTPSHQVTQMGQEVILRCVPISNHLYFYWYRQILGQKVEFLVSFYNNEISEKSEIFDDQFSVERPDGSNFTLKIRSTKLEDSAMYFCASSVNRDTLEQYFGPGTRLTVT.

The chain uses TRBV2 and TRBJ1-2, with unresolved D. Trimming pared 5 bases from V and 8 bases from J, leaving 21 bases between. In germline, CDR1 is SNHLY, CDR2 FYNNEI. This CDR3 comprises 15 residues. Here the CDR3 reads CASSLARDTPGGYTF. For the CDR3, the DNA is TGTGCCAGCAGTCTAGCCCGCGACACCCCCGGCGGCTACACCTTC.

CDR3 protein: CASSLDSGRIFNEQFF. CDR3 nucleotides: TGTGCCAGCAGCTTGGATAGCGGGAGAATTTTCAATGAGCAGTTCTTC. The chain combines TRBV5-6 with TRBJ2-1; 9 positions agree with TRBD2. The V gene's germline CDR1 is SGHDT and CDR2 YYEEEE. V gave up 0 bases and J gave up 6 bases; unmatched junction bases: 7. The CDR3 spans 16 residues.

The gene calls are TRBV6-1 and TRBJ2-1; TRBD1 matches 10 bases. The length of the CDR3 is 14 residues. Germline values: CDR1 MNHNS, CDR2 SASEGT. V gave up 10 bases and J gave up 5 bases; unmatched junction bases: 8. This CDR3 reads CAITRDRGNNEQFF. The DNA for the CDR3 is TGTGCCATCACCCGGGACAGGGGTAACAATGAGCAGTTCTTC.

The chain employs TRBV13 and TRBJ1-2; 7 bases agree with TRBD1. J gave up 10 bases and V 5 bases, and 7 bases lay outside the gene matches. Germline-derived CDR1 and CDR2 are PRHDT and FYEKMQ (reference sequence). The CDR3 runs 12 residues. CDR3 coding DNA: TGTGCCAGCAGCAGCGACAGGGTCCACTACACCTTC. Translation: CASSSDRVHYTF. Complete variable domain (other parts from reference TRBV13 and TRBJ1-2): AAGVIQSPRHLIKEKRETATLKCYPIPRHDTVYWYQQGPGQDPQFLISFYEKMQSDKGSIPDRFSAQQFSDYHSELNMSSLELGDSALYFCASSSDRVHYTFGSGTRLTVV.

The CDR3 nucleotides read TGTGCCAGCAGCCATACCGGGGCTGGGGCCAACGTCCTGACTTTC. Its translation is CASSHTGAGANVLTF. The gene calls are TRBV7-3 and TRBJ2-6, with a weak D call TRBD2 (5 bases). V was shortened by 5 bases and J by 2 bases, with 10 bases between the two germline ends. The germline V gene encodes CDR1 SGHTA and CDR2 FQGTGA. CDR3 length: 15 residues.

This chain uses TRBV5-4 with TRBJ2-7; D is unclear. Germline CDR1 and CDR2: SGHNT and YYREEE (reference sequence). V was pared by 4 bases and J by 0 bases, with 5 bases between. This CDR3 comprises 12 residues. CDR3 DNA sequence: TGTGCCAGCAGCCCCAACTCCTACGAGCAGTACTTC. Amino acid sequence: CASSPNSYEQYF.

The chain employs TRBV5-6 and TRBJ2-3, with D possibly being TRBD2 (5 bases). Germline lookup yields CDR1 SGHDT and CDR2 YYEEEE. CDR3 size: 15 residues. V lost 0 bases to trimming and J lost 1 base, with 9 bases between them. The CDR3 DNA reads as TGTGCCAGCAGCTTGGGCGGGCGTCGCACAGATACGCAGTATTTT. The encoded protein is CASSLGGRRTDTQYF.

The chain couples TRBV5-5 to TRBJ1-6; D ambiguous. From germline, CDR1 is SGHKS and CDR2 YYEKEE (reference sequence). V was trimmed by 2 bases and J by 7 bases, leaving 10 bases between them. The CDR3 loop spans 14 amino acids. As DNA, the CDR3 is TGTGCCAGCAGCTTAGTGCAGGTCAATTCACCCCTCCACTTT. This translates into CASSLVQVNSPLHF. The full variable domain, in which reference TRBV5-5 and TRBJ1-6 provide the parts outside the CDR3, is DAGVTQSPTHLIKTRGQQVTLRCSPISGHKSVSWYQQVLGQGPQFIFQYYEKEERGRGNFPDRFSARQFPNYSSELNVNALLLGDSALYLCASSLVQVNSPLHFGNGTRLTVT.

This clone has a single count. The J gene is TRBJ2-7, the V gene TRBV29-1; 7 bases are a match to TRBD1. The CDR3 has 12 amino acids. V was clipped by 4 bases and J by 3 bases; unmatched bases: 3. Germline values: CDR1 SQVTM, CDR2 ANQGSEA. CDR3 region: CSVVGTDYEQYF. Written as DNA, the CDR3 is TGCAGCGTTGTGGGGACAGACTACGAGCAGTACTTC.

The chain has TRBV5-1 and TRBJ2-6, with D tentatively TRBD1 or TRBD2 (6 bases each). The germline V and J ends were trimmed by 6 bases and 1 base, with 20 bases remaining between them. The CDR3 has 18 amino acids. Germline V CDR1 and CDR2: SGHRS, YFSETQ. CDR3 region: CASTHRWGAGSGANVLTF. Written as DNA, the CDR3 is TGCGCCAGCACCCACCGTTGGGGGGCAGGGTCTGGGGCCAACGTCCTGACTTTC.

The chain has TRBV9 and TRBJ2-5, with D tentatively TRBD2 (6 bases). Germline V gene sequence: CDR1 SGDLS, CDR2 YYNGEE. The CDR3 totals 15 residues. The V end was cut by 0 bases, the J end by 5 bases, with 14 bases between. CDR3 DNA: TGTGCCAGCAGCGTAGCGGGAGCGGGCTACGAGACCCAGTACTTC. It is translated as CASSVAGAGYETQYF.

This clone was found once. This chain uses TRBV5-6 with TRBJ2-5; 11 positions agree with TRBD2. The germline CDR1 and CDR2 sequences are SGHDT and YYEEEE. The CDR3 consists of 16 residues. The junction had 10 bases not matched to a gene; V was cut back by 4 bases and J by 5 bases. The CDR3 region is CASSPIAGGPWETQYF. CDR3 coding DNA: TGTGCCAGCAGCCCAATAGCGGGAGGGCCTTGGGAGACCCAGTACTTC.

The chain uses TRBV6-5 and TRBJ2-5, with TRBD1 matching 8 bases. Trimming removed 9 bases from V and 5 bases from J; junction bases left unmatched: 11. The CDR3 runs 14 residues. Germline CDR1 and CDR2: MNHEY and SVGAGI. CDR3 coding DNA: TGTGCCAGACCGGACAGGGCCAGTAGGGAGACCCAGTACTTC. Protein sequence: CARPDRASRETQYF.

V usage is TRBV18 and J usage is TRBJ1-2; 7 nucleotides match TRBD1. Per the germline V gene, CDR1 is KGHSH and CDR2 is LQKENI. J gave up 4 bases and V 3 bases, and 14 bases lay outside the gene matches. The CDR3 length is 17 residues. The CDR3 bases are TGTGCCAGCTCACCCCCCTGGGGGTTAGGGGGCCCCTATGGCTACACCTTC. The encoded protein is CASSPPWGLGGPYGYTF.